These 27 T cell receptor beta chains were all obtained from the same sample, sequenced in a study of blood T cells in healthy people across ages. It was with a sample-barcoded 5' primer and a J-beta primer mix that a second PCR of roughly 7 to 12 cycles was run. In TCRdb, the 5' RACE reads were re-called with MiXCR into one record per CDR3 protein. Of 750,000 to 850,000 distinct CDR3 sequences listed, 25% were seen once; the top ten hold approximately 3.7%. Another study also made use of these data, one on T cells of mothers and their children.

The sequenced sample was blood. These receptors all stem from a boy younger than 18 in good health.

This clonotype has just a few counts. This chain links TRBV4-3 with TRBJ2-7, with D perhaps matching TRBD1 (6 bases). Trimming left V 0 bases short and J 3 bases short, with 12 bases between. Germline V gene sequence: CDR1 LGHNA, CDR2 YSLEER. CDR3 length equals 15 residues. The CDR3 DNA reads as TGCGCCAGCAGCCAAGAGGCAGGGGCCGGCTACGAGCAGTACTTC. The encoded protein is CASSQEAGAGYEQYF.

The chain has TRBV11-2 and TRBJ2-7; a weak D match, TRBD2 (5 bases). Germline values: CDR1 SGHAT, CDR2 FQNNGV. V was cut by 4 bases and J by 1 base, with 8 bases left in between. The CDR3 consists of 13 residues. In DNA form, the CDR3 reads TGTGCCAGCAGCTCTTGGACTTCCTACGAGCAGTACTTC. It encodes CASSSWTSYEQYF.

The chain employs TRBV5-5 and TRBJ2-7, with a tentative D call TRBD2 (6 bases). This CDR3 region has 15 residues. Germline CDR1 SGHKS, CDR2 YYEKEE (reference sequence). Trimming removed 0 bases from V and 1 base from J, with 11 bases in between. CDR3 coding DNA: TGTGCCAGCAGCTTGGCCGTGGGGGGTTCCTACGAGCAGTACTTC. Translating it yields CASSLAVGGSYEQYF.

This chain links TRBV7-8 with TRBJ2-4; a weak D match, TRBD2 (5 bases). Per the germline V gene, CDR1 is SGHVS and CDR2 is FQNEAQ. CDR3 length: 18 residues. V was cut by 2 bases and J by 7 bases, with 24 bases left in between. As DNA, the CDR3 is TGTGCCAGCAGCTTAACGCCTCCCTGGGTCTACGGGAAGAACATTCAGTACTTC. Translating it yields CASSLTPPWVYGKNIQYF.

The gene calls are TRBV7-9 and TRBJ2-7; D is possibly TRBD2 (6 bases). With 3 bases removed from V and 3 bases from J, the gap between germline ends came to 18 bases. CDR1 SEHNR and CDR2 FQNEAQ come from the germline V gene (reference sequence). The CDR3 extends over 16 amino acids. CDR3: CASSFGPPGGNYEQYF. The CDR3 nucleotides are TGTGCCAGCAGCTTCGGGCCCCCCGGAGGGAACTACGAGCAGTACTTC.

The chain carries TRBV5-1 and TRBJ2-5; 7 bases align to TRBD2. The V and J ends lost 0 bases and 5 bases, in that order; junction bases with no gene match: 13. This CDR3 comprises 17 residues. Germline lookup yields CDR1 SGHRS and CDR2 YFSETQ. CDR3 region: CASSLGQARELQETQYF. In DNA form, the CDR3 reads TGCGCCAGCAGCTTGGGCCAGGCGCGGGAGTTACAGGAGACCCAGTACTTC.

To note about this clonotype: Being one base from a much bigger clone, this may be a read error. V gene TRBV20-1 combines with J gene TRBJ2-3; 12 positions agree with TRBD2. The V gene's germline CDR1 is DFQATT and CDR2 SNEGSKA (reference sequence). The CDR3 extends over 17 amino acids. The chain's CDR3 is CSARRATSGRSTDTQCF. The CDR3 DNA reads TGCAGTGCTAGAAGGGCGACTAGCGGGAGATCCACAGATACGCAGTGTTTT.

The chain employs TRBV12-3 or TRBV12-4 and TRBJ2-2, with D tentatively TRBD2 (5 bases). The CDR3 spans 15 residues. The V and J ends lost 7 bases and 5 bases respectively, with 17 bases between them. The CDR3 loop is CASIPFERGTGELFF. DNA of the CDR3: TGTGCCAGCATTCCTTTTGAGCGAGGGACCGGGGAGCTGTTTTTT.

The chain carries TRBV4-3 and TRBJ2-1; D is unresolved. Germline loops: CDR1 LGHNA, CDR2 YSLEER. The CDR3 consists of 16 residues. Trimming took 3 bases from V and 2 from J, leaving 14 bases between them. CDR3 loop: CASSQMKVSPYNEQFF. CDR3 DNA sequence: TGCGCCAGCAGCCAGATGAAGGTATCCCCCTACAATGAGCAGTTCTTC.

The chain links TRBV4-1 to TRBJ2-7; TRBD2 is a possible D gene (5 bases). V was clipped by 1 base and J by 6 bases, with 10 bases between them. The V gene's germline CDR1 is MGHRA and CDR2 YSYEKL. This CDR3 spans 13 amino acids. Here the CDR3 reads CASSQGPGGEQYF. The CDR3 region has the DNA TGCGCCAGCAGCCAAGGCCCAGGAGGCGAGCAGTACTTC.

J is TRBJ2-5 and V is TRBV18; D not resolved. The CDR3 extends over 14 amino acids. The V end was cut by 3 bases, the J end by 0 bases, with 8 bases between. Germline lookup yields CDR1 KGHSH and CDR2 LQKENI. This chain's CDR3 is CASSPRSYQETQYF. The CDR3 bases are TGTGCCAGCTCACCGCGCAGCTACCAAGAGACCCAGTACTTC. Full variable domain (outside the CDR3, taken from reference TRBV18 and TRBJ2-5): NAGVMQNPRHLVRRRGQEARLRCSPMKGHSHVYWYRQLPEEGLKFMVYLQKENIIDESGMPKERFSAEFPKEGPSILRIQQVVRGDSAAYFCASSPRSYQETQYFGPGTRLLVL.

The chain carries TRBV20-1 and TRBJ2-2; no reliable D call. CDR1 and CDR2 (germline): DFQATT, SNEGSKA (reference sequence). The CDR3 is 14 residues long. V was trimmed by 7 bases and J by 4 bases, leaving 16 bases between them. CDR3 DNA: TGCAGTGGAGAGAGCCAGGCCCCCACCGGGGAGCTGTTTTTT. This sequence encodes CSGESQAPTGELFF.

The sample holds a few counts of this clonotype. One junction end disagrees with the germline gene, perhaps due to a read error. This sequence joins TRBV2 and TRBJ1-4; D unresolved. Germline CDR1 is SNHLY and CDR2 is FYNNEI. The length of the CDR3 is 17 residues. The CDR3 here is CASSDPDAIPANKKLFF. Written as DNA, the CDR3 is TGTGCCAGCAGTGACCCCGACGCCATCCCGGCTAATAAAAAACTGTTTTTT.

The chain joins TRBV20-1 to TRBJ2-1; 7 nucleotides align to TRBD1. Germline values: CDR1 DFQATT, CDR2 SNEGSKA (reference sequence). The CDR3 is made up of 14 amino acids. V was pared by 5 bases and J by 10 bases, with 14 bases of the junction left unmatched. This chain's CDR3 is CSARTGKAPTEQFF. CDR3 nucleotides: TGCAGTGCTCGGACAGGAAAAGCCCCTACAGAGCAGTTCTTC.

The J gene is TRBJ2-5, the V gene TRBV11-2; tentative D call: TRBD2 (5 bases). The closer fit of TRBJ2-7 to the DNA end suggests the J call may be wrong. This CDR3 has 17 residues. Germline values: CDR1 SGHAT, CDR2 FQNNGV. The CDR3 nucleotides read TGTGCCAGCAGCTTAGAGCGGACTGCTAAGCTTACCTACGAGCAGTACTTC. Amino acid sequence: CASSLERTAKLTYEQYF.

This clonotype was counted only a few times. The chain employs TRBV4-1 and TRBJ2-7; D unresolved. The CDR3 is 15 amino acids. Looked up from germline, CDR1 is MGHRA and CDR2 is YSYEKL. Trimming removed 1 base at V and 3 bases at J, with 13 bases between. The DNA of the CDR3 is TGCGCCAGCAGCCAAGTGCCGGGTCCCCTCTACGAGCAGTACTTC. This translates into CASSQVPGPLYEQYF.

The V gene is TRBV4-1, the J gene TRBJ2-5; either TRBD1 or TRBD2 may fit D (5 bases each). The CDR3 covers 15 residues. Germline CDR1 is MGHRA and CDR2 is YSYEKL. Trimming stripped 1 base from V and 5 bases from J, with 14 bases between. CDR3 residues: CASSQVNQGGETQYF. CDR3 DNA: TGCGCCAGCAGCCAAGTTAACCAGGGCGGGGAGACCCAGTACTTC.

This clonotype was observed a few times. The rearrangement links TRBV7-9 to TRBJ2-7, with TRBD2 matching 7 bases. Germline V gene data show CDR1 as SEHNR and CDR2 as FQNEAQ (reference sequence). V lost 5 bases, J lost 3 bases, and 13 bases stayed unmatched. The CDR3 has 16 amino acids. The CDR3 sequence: CASSPRRGEGGYEQYF. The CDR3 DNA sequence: TGTGCCAGCAGCCCGCGACGGGGGGAAGGAGGCTACGAGCAGTACTTC.

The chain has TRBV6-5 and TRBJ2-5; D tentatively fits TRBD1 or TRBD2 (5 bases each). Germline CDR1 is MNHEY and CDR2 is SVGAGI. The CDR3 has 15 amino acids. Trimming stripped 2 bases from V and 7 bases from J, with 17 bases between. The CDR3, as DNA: TGTGCCAGCAGTTACGACGGGGCTCCAAGTGGGACCCAGTACTTC. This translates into CASSYDGAPSGTQYF.

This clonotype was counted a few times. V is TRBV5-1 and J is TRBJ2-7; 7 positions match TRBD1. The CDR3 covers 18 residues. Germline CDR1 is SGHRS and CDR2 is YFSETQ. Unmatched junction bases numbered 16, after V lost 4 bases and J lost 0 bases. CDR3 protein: CASSPQIQQGPSSYEQYF. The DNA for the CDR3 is TGCGCCAGCAGCCCACAGATACAACAGGGGCCTAGCTCCTACGAGCAGTACTTC.

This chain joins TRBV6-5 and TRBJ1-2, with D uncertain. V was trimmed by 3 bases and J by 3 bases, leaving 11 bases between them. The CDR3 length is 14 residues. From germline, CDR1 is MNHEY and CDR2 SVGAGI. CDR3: CASSYQKGDYGYTF. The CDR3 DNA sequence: TGTGCCAGCAGTTATCAGAAGGGTGACTATGGCTACACCTTC.

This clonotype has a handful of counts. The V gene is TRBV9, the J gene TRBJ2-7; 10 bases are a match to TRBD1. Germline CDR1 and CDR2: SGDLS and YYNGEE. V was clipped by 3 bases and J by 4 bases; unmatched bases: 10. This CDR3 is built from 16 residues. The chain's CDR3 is CASSATGTGENYEQYF. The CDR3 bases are TGTGCCAGCAGCGCAACCGGGACAGGGGAGAATTACGAGCAGTACTTC. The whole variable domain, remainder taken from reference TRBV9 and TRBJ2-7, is DSGVTQTPKHLITATGQRVTLRCSPRSGDLSVYWYQQSLDQGLQFLIQYYNGEERAKGNILERFSAQQFPDLHSELNLSSLELGDSALYFCASSATGTGENYEQYFGPGTRLTVT.

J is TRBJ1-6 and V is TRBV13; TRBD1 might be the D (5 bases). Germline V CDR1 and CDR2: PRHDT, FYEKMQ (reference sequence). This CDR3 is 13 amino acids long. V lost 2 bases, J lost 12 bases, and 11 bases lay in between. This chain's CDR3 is CASSLRGTRPLHF. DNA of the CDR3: TGTGCCAGCAGCTTACGCGGGACGAGACCCCTCCACTTT.

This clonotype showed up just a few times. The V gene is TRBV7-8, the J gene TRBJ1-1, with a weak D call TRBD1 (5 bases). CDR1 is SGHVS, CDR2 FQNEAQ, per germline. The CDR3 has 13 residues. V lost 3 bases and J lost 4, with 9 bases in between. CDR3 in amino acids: CASSFDGGTEAFF. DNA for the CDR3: TGTGCCAGCAGCTTCGACGGGGGCACTGAAGCTTTCTTT. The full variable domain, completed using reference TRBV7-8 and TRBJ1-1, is GAGVSQSPRYKVAKRGQDVALRCDPISGHVSLFWYQQALGQGPEFLTYFQNEAQLDKSGLPSDRFFAERPEGSVSTLKIQRTQQEDSAVYLCASSFDGGTEAFFGQGTRLTVV.

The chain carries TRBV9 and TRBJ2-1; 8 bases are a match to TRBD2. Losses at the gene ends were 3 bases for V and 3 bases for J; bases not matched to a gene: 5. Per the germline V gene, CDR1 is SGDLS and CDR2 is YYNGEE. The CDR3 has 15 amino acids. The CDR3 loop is CASSAGGAYYNEQFF. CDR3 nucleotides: TGTGCCAGCAGCGCCGGGGGGGCGTACTACAATGAGCAGTTCTTC. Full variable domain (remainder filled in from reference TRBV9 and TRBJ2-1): DSGVTQTPKHLITATGQRVTLRCSPRSGDLSVYWYQQSLDQGLQFLIQYYNGEERAKGNILERFSAQQFPDLHSELNLSSLELGDSALYFCASSAGGAYYNEQFFGPGTRLTVL.

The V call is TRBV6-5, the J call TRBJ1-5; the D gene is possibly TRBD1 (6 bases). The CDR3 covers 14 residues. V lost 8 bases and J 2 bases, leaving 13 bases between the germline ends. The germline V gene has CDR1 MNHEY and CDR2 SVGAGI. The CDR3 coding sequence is TGTGCCAGCTGGGAGGGGGACCGCAATCAGCCCCAGCATTTT. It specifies CASWEGDRNQPQHF.

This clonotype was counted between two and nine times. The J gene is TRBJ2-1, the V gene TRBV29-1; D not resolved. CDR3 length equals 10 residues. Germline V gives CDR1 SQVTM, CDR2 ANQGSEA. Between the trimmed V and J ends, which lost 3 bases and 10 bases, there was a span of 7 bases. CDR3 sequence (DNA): TGCAGCGTTGACGACGGGGAGCAGTTCTTC. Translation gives CSVDDGEQFF.